Below are 14 T cell receptor beta chains sequenced from a single sample in a study of T cells in Graves' hyperthyroidism and ophthalmopathy. RNA transcripts served as the template for amplifying TCR beta CDR3 regions. The study used the HTBI primer set for a first-round RT-PCR of the TCR CDR3. In TCRdb, the multiplex PCR reads were re-called with MiXCR into one record per CDR3 protein. The table records hundreds of thousands of distinct CDR3 sequences, approximately 25% of them present only once. Sequenced material: blood. These receptors originate from a woman in her 30s with Graves' ophthalmopathy.

The J gene is TRBJ1-2, the V gene TRBV6-1; 7 nucleotides agree with TRBD1. V gave up 4 bases and J gave up 4 bases; unmatched junction bases: 9. The germline gives CDR1 MNHNS, CDR2 SASEGT. This CDR3 is built from 15 residues. The DNA for the CDR3 is TGTGCCAGCAGTGGATGGGACAGCAAGGGCTATGGCTACACCTTC. This encodes CASSGWDSKGYGYTF.

The chain is built from TRBV5-1 and TRBJ2-7, with D possibly being TRBD2 (5 bases). CDR3 length: 14 residues. V was pared by 4 bases and J by 3 bases, with 14 bases between. The germline V gene encodes CDR1 SGHRS and CDR2 YFSETQ. CDR3 sequence: CASSLDGLLYEQYF. The CDR3 region has the DNA TGCGCCAGCAGCCTGGATGGACTCCTCTACGAGCAGTACTTC. Full variable domain (outside the CDR3, taken from reference TRBV5-1 and TRBJ2-7): KAGVTQTPRYLIKTRGQQVTLSCSPISGHRSVSWYQQTPGQGLQFLFEYFSETQRNKGNFPGRFSGRQFSNSRSEMNVSTLELGDSALYLCASSLDGLLYEQYFGPGTRLTVT.

The rearrangement links TRBV6-1 to TRBJ1-5, with no clear D. V was pared by 4 bases and J by 11 bases, with 9 bases between. The CDR3 is made up of 11 amino acids. Per the germline V gene, CDR1 is MNHNS and CDR2 is SASEGT. CDR3 sequence: CASSGDRTQHF. The DNA for the CDR3 is TGTGCCAGCAGTGGGGATCGGACCCAGCATTTT.

This sequence joins TRBV12-3 or TRBV12-4 and TRBJ2-7; maybe TRBD1 (6 bases). The CDR3 runs 15 residues. Trimming took off 6 bases at V and 1 base at J, with 16 bases between the two ends. The CDR3 is CASSLDRSYSYEQYF. CDR3 sequence (DNA): TGTGCCAGCAGCCTAGACAGGTCTTATTCCTACGAGCAGTACTTC.

A few counts support this clonotype. The chain recombines TRBV5-1 with TRBJ2-2, with TRBD2 as a possible D gene (5 bases). The CDR3 spans 16 residues. V was clipped by 0 bases and J by 3 bases, with 12 bases between them. CDR1 SGHRS and CDR2 YFSETQ come from the germline V gene. This chain's CDR3 is CASSLANAGDTGELFF. CDR3 DNA sequence: TGCGCCAGCAGCTTGGCCAACGCGGGCGACACCGGGGAGCTGTTTTTT.

This clonotype was detected many times. The CDR3 DNA follows: TGTGCCAGCAAGGACTCCGGGACTGGAAACACCATATATTTT. Translated: CASKDSGTGNTIYF. The chain combines TRBV12-3 or TRBV12-4 with TRBJ1-3; D uncertain. V was clipped by 7 bases and J by 2 bases, with 12 bases between them. CDR3 size: 14 residues.

This clonotype was detected ten times or more. The genes are TRBV7-2 and TRBJ2-5, with 16 bases matching TRBD2. Trimming at V came to 4 bases and at J to 4 bases, leaving 6 bases not matched to a gene. This CDR3 has 17 residues. From germline, CDR1 is SGHTA and CDR2 FQGNSA. The CDR3 DNA reads as TGTGCCAGCAGCTCCCCCGGGACTAGCGGGGGGGCAGAGACCCAGTACTTC. Its translation: CASSSPGTSGGAETQYF.

V and J are TRBV20-1 and TRBJ1-6; D call uncertain. This CDR3 has 17 residues. Germline values: CDR1 DFQATT, CDR2 SNEGSKA (reference sequence). Trimming removed 0 bases at V and 0 bases at J, with 12 bases between. In nucleotides, the CDR3 is TGCAGTGCTAGAGAGCCCGGGTCTGGCTCCTATAATTCACCCCTCCACTTT. Protein product: CSAREPGSGSYNSPLHF.

This clonotype was observed at least ten times. The chain couples TRBV7-2 to TRBJ2-5, with TRBD1 matching over 10 bases. The CDR3 runs 15 residues. Trimming took 5 bases from V and 4 from J; bases not matched to a gene: 7. The germline CDR1 and CDR2 sequences are SGHTA and FQGNSA. The CDR3, as DNA: TGTGCCAGCAGCCGCACTTGGACAGGGGGAGAGACCCAGTACTTC. Translation gives CASSRTWTGGETQYF.

This clonotype was seen more than once but under ten times. The chain has TRBV2 and TRBJ2-7, with 9 bases identical to TRBD1. The CDR3 length is 15 residues. CDR1 and CDR2 from the germline V gene are SNHLY and FYNNEI. Germline trimming cut 5 bases from V and 2 bases from J; bases unmatched to any gene: 7. CDR3: CASSLDRGLTYEQYF. CDR3 nucleotides: TGTGCCAGCAGTTTAGACAGGGGGTTGACCTACGAGCAGTACTTC. Full variable domain (missing parts from reference TRBV2 and TRBJ2-7): EPEVTQTPSHQVTQMGQEVILRCVPISNHLYFYWYRQILGQKVEFLVSFYNNEISEKSEIFDDQFSVERPDGSNFTLKIRSTKLEDSAMYFCASSLDRGLTYEQYFGPGTRLTVT.

This clonotype was seen many times. This CDR3 is CSARDPLKGGGTEAFF. The CDR3 nucleotides are TGCAGTGCTAGAGACCCCTTAAAGGGGGGAGGCACTGAAGCTTTCTTT. The chain uses TRBV20-1 and TRBJ1-1; the D gene is possibly TRBD1 (6 bases). CDR1 DFQATT and CDR2 SNEGSKA come from the germline V gene (reference sequence). Trimming pared 0 bases from V and 4 bases from J, leaving 18 bases between. There are 16 residues in the CDR3.

This clonotype was counted ten times or more. The chain employs TRBV29-1 and TRBJ1-2; a possible D gene is TRBD1 (6 bases). This CDR3 has 19 residues. Trimming cost V 3 bases and J 2 bases, with 28 bases left between them. Looked up from germline, CDR1 is SQVTM and CDR2 is ANQGSEA. The CDR3 sequence: CSVDSRPPDRTAPNYGYTF. CDR3 DNA sequence: TGCAGCGTTGACTCCCGCCCTCCGGACAGAACGGCCCCAAACTATGGCTACACCTTC.

Regarding this clonotype: A read error is possible here, since a much larger clone lies one base away. V gene TRBV20-1 combines with J gene TRBJ1-1; no firm D call. The CDR3 length is 13 residues. In germline, CDR1 is DFQATT, CDR2 SNEGSKA (reference sequence). The CDR3 sequence: CSARPGGNTEACF. The CDR3 nucleotides read TGCAGTGCTAGACCCGGTGGGAACACTGAAGCTTGCTTT.

Ten or more counts support this clonotype. The chain employs TRBV6-2 or TRBV6-3 and TRBJ2-7; D is unresolved. Germline V lookup: CDR1 MNHEY, CDR2 SVGEGT. This CDR3 region has 15 residues. V lost 3 bases and J lost 2, with 14 bases in between. The chain's CDR3 is CASSYSWYYTYEQYF. The CDR3 bases are TGTGCCAGCAGTTATTCGTGGTACTACACCTACGAGCAGTACTTC.